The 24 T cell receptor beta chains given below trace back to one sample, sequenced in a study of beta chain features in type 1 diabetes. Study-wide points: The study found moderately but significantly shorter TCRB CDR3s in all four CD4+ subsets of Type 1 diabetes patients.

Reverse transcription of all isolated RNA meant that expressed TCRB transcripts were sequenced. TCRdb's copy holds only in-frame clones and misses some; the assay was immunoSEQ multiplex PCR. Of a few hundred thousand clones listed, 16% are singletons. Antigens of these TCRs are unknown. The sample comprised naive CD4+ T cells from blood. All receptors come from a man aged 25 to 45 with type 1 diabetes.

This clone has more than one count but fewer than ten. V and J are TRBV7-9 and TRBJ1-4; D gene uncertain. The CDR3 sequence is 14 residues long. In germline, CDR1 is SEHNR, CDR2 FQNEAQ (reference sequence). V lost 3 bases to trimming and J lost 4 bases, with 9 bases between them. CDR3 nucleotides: TGTGCCAGCAGCTTCGGCCAAAGTAATGAAAAACTGTTTTTT. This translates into CASSFGQSNEKLFF.

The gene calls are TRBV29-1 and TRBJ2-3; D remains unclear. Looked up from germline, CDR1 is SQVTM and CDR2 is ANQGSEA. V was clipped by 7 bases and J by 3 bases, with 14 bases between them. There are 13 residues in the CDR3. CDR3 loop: CSADHSWTDTQYF. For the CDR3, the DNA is TGCAGCGCCGATCATAGTTGGACAGATACGCAGTATTTT.

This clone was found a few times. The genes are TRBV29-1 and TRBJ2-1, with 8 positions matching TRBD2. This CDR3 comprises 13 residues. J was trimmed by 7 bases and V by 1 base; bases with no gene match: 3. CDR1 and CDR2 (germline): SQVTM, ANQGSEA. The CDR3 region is CSVEGRLANEQFF. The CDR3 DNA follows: TGCAGCGTTGAAGGCCGACTAGCGAATGAGCAGTTCTTC.

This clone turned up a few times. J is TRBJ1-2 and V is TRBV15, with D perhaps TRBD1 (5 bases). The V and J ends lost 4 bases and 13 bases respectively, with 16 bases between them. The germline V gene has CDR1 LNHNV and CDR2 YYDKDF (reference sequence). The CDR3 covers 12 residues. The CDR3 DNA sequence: TGTGCCACCAGCACTACGACAGACATGCGCACCTTC. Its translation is CATSTTTDMRTF.

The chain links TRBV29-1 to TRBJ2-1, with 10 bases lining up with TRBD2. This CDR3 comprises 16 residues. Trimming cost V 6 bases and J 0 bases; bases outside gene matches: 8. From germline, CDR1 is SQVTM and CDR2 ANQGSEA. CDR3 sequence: CSVVTSGPSSYNEQFF. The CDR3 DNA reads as TGCAGCGTGGTGACTAGCGGGCCTAGCTCCTACAATGAGCAGTTCTTC.

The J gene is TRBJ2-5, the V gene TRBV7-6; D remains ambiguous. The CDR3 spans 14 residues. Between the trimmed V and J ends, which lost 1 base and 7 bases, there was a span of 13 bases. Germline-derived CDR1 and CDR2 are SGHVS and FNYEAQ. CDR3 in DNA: TGTGCCAGCAGCTTAGGGGAACCCGTGGGGACCCAGTACTTC. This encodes CASSLGEPVGTQYF.

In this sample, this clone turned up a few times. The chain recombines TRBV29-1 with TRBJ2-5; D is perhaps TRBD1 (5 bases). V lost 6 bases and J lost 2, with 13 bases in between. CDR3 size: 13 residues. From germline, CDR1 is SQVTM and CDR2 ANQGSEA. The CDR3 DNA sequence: TGCAGCGTCGCCAGGGAAACACAAGAGACCCAGTACTTC. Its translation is CSVARETQETQYF. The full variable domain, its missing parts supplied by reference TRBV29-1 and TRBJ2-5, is SAVISQKPSRDICQRGTSLTIQCQVDSQVTMMFWYRQQPGQSLTLIATANQGSEATYESGFVIDKFPISRPNLTFSTLTVSNMSPEDSSIYLCSVARETQETQYFGPGTRLLVL.

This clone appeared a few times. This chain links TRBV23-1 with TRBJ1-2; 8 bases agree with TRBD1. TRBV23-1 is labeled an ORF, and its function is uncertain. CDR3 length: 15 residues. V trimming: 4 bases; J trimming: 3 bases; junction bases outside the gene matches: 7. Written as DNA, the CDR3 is TGCGCCAGCAGTCCCAGGACAGGGATGGACTATGGCTACACCTTC. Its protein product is CASSPRTGMDYGYTF.

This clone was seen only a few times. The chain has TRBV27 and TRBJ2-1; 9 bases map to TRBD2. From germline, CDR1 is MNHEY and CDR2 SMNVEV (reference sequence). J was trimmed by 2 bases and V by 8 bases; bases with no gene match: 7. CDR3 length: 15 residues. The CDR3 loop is CASLSGSGTYNEQFF. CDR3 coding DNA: TGTGCCAGCCTTAGCGGGAGTGGCACCTACAATGAGCAGTTCTTC.

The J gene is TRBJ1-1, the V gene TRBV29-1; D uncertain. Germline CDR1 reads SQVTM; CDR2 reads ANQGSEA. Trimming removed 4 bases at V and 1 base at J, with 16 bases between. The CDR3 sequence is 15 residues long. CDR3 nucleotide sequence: TGCAGCGTTGGAAGCGGTGTCGGACCGAACACTGAAGCTTTCTTT. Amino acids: CSVGSGVGPNTEAFF.

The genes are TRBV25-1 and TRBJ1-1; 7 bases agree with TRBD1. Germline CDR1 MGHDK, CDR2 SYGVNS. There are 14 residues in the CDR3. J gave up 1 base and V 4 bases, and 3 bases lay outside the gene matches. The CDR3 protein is CASSARQGNTEAFF. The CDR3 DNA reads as TGTGCCAGCAGTGCCCGACAGGGGAACACTGAAGCTTTCTTT.

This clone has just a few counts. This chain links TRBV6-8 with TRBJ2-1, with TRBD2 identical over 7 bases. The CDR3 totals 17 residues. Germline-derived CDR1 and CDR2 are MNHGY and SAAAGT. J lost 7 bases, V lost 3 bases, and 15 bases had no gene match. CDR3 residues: CASSYFPGGERGNEQFF. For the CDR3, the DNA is TGTGCCAGCAGTTATTTTCCGGGAGGCGAGAGGGGAAATGAGCAGTTCTTC.

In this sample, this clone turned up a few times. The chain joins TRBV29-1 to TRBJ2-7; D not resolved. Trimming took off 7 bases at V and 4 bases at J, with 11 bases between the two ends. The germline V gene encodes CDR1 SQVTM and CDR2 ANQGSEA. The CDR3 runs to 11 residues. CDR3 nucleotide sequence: TGCAGCGCTGCACTCCAATACGAGCAGTACTTC. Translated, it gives CSAALQYEQYF.

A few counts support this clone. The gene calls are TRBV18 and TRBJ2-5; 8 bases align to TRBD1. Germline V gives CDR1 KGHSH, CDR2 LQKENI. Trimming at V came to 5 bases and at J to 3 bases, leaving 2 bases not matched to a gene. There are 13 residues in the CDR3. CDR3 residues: CASSSTGEETQYF. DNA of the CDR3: TGTGCCAGCTCATCGACAGGGGAAGAGACCCAGTACTTC.

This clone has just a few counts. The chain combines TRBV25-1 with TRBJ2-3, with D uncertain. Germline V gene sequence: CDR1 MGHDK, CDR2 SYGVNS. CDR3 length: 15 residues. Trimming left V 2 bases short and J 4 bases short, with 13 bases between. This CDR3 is CASSELEIAADTQYF. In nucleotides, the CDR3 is TGTGCCAGCAGTGAACTGGAAATTGCGGCAGATACGCAGTATTTT.

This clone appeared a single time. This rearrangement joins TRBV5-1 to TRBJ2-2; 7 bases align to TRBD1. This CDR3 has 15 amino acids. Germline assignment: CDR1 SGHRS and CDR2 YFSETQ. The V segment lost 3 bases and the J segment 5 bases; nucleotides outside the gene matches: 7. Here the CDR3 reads CASSWTGLGTGELFF. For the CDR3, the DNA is TGCGCCAGCAGCTGGACAGGTCTAGGGACCGGGGAGCTGTTTTTT.

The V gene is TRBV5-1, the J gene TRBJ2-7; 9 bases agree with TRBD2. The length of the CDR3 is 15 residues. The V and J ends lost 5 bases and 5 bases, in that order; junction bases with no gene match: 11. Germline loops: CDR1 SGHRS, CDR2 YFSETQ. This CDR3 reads CASRNGLAGYDEQYF. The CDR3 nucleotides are TGCGCCAGCAGGAACGGCCTAGCGGGATACGACGAGCAGTACTTC.

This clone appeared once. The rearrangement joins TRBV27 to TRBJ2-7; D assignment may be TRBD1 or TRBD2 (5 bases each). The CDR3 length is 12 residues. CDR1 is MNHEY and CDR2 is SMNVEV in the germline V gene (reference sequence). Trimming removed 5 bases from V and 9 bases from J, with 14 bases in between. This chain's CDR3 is CASSPGTLRQYF. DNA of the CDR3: TGTGCCAGCAGTCCCGGGACGCTTAGGCAGTACTTC.

The CDR3 DNA reads TGTGCCTGGGGACGAATCTCTGGAAACACCATATATTTT. Translated, it gives CAWGRISGNTIYF. The chain recombines TRBV30 with TRBJ1-3; no firm D call. Trimming took off 5 bases at V and 0 bases at J, with 8 bases between the two ends. The CDR3 covers 13 residues. Germline values: CDR1 GTSNPN, CDR2 SVGIG (reference sequence).

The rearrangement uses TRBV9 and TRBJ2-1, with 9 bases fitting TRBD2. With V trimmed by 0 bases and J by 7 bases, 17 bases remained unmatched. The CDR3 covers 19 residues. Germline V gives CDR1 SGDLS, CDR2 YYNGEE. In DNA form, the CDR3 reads TGTGCCAGCAGCGTAGCTCTCCCTAGCGGGGCCCCACCCTTTAATGAGCAGTTCTTC. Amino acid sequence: CASSVALPSGAPPFNEQFF.

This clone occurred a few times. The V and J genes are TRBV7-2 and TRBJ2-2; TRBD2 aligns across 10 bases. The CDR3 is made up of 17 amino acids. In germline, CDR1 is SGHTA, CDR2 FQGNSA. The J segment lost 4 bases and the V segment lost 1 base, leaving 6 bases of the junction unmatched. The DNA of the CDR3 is TGTGCCAGCAGCTTAGTAGGGACTAGCGTAGGCACCGGGGAGCTGTTTTTT. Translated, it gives CASSLVGTSVGTGELFF.

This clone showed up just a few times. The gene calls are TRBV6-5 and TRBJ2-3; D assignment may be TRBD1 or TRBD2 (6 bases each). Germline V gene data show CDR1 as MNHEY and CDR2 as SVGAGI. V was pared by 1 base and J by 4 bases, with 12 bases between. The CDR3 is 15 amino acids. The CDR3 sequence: CASSYWGAGADTQYF. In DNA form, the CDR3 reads TGTGCCAGCAGTTACTGGGGGGCAGGGGCAGATACGCAGTATTTT.

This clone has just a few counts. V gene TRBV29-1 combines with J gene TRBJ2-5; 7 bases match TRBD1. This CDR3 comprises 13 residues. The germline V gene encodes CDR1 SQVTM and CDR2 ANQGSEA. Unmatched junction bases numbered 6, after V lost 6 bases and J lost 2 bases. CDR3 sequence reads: CSVRTGLQETQYF. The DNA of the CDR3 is TGCAGCGTGAGGACAGGATTACAAGAGACCCAGTACTTC.

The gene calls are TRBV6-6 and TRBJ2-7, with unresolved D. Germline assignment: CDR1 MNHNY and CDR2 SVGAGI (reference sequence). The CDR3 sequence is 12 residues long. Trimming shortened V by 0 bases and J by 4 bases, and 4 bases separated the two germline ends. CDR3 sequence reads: CASSYSTYEQYF. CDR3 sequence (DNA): TGTGCCAGCAGTTACTCGACGTACGAGCAGTACTTC.